Each of the 32 T cell receptor beta chains below was sequenced from the same sample in a study of CD8+CD57+ T cells in acquired aplastic anemia. Genomic DNA, the template, was used for profiling of the TCR beta VDJ and CDR3. TCRdb reprocessed the reads with MiXCR, giving one entry per CDR3 protein. Of 150,000 or so distinct CDR3 sequences listed, about 48% are singletons. By flow cytometry, patients selected for sequencing had shown an expansion of CD8+CD57+ cells. The sequenced sample consisted of sorted CD4+, CD8+, or CD8+CD57+ T cells (not recorded which) from PBMCs. These receptor sequences come from a human donor with aplastic anemia.

This clonotype was recorded a few times. CDR3 DNA: TGTGCCAGTAGTAGGTGGGCTGGTGAAGCTTTCTTT. The encoded protein is CASSRWAGEAFF. The chain has TRBV19 and TRBJ1-1; D call uncertain. Germline assignment: CDR1 LNHDA and CDR2 SQIVND (reference sequence). This CDR3 has 12 residues. V dropped 4 bases and J dropped 7 bases, with 10 bases sitting between them.

This clonotype was detected ten times or more. The V gene is TRBV20-1, the J gene TRBJ2-7, with D perhaps assigned TRBD1 or TRBD2 (7 bases each). The CDR3 has 16 amino acids. Germline V gives CDR1 DFQATT, CDR2 SNEGSKA (reference sequence). The V end was cut by 8 bases, the J end by 0 bases, with 23 bases between. The DNA of the CDR3 is TGCAGTCTAACAGGGTGGAGCGGGGACAGCTCCTACGAGCAGTACTTC. Encoded protein: CSLTGWSGDSSYEQYF.

V gene TRBV10-3 combines with J gene TRBJ2-7, with a weak D call TRBD1 (6 bases). Germline V gene sequence: CDR1 ENHRY, CDR2 SYGVKD. The CDR3 has 14 residues. Between the trimmed V and J ends, which lost 10 bases and 4 bases, there was a span of 20 bases. The DNA of the CDR3 is TGTGCCAGCAATTTTCAGGGGCGCCAATACGAGCAGTACTTC. This sequence encodes CASNFQGRQYEQYF.

This clonotype was observed a handful of times. The V and J genes are TRBV2 and TRBJ1-1; 7 bases line up with TRBD1. Germline loops: CDR1 SNHLY, CDR2 FYNNEI. The CDR3 consists of 13 residues. The junction had 6 bases not matched to a gene; V was cut back by 5 bases and J by 6 bases. The CDR3 DNA is TGTGCCAGCAGTTTCAAGGGGGCGGCTGAAGCTTTCTTT. Amino acids: CASSFKGAAEAFF.

The chain is built from TRBV20-1 and TRBJ1-1, with D maybe TRBD1 (6 bases). Germline CDR1 DFQATT, CDR2 SNEGSKA (reference sequence). This CDR3 region has 13 residues. V lost 3 bases, J lost 3 bases, and 11 bases lay in between. Written as DNA, the CDR3 is TGCAGTGCTAGTTACAGGGTTCACACTGAAGCTTTCTTT. Translating gives CSASYRVHTEAFF.

This chain links TRBV10-3 with TRBJ1-1; the D gene is possibly TRBD1 (6 bases). V was shortened by 10 bases and J by 4 bases, with 16 bases between the two germline ends. Germline V gene lookup returns CDR1 ENHRY and CDR2 SYGVKD. The CDR3 is 13 residues long. The CDR3 bases are TGTGCCACCGCGAACAGGGAGGGCACTGAAGCTTTCTTT. Its translation is CATANREGTEAFF.

This clonotype was seen only a few times. The chain uses TRBV27 and TRBJ1-5, with TRBD1 identical over 9 bases. Trimming removed 8 bases from V and 4 bases from J; junction bases left unmatched: 6. The CDR3 runs 14 residues. Germline assignment: CDR1 MNHEY and CDR2 SMNVEV (reference sequence). CDR3 residues: CASGPGTGNQPQHF. For the CDR3, the DNA is TGTGCCAGCGGTCCCGGGACAGGGAATCAGCCCCAGCATTTT.

This clonotype was picked up many times. This rearrangement joins TRBV13 to TRBJ1-3; D gene uncertain. V was shortened by 3 bases and J by 0 bases, with 9 bases between the two germline ends. Germline assignment: CDR1 PRHDT and CDR2 FYEKMQ (reference sequence). The CDR3 covers 15 residues. CDR3 sequence reads: CASSFGSYSGNTIYF. The DNA of the CDR3 is TGTGCCAGCAGCTTCGGGAGCTACTCTGGAAACACCATATATTTT.

This clonotype was seen ten or more times. The rearrangement links TRBV5-4 to TRBJ1-1; 7 nucleotides line up with TRBD1. CDR3 length equals 13 residues. V was pared by 2 bases and J by 3 bases, with 1 base of the junction left unmatched. Looked up from germline, CDR1 is SGHNT and CDR2 is YYREEE (reference sequence). CDR3 residues: CASSFDRDTEAFF. The DNA of the CDR3 is TGTGCCAGCAGCTTCGACAGGGACACTGAAGCTTTCTTT.

About this clonotype itself: A much larger clone is a single base away; this may be a read error. The gene calls are TRBV6-1 and TRBJ2-7; the D is unclear. The CDR3 extends over 13 amino acids. Germline V gene lookup returns CDR1 MNHNS and CDR2 SASEGT. CDR3 amino acids: CASGRWDDNDQYF. The CDR3 DNA reads as TGTGCCAGCGGGCGGTGGGATGACAACGATCAGTACTTC.

Ten or more counts support this clonotype. At one boundary the junction diverges from the germline segment, which might be a read error. The rearrangement uses TRBV7-7 and TRBJ2-3; D is uncertain. The CDR3 covers 13 residues. Germline values: CDR1 SSHAT, CDR2 FNYEAQ (reference sequence). The DNA for the CDR3 is TGTGCTAGCAGCCAAAACAGTGGGGATACGCAGTATTTT. Protein product: CASSQNSGDTQYF.

This clonotype has a handful of counts. This chain connects TRBV7-3 to TRBJ2-2; 7 nucleotides align to TRBD1. The CDR3 is 15 amino acids. The germline CDR1 and CDR2 sequences are SGHTA and FQGTGA. J was trimmed by 7 bases and V by 8 bases; bases with no gene match: 13. CDR3 DNA sequence: TGTGCCAGCGGACCCGGGACAGAAATTTTCGGGGAGCTGTTTTTT. This translates into CASGPGTEIFGELFF. The variable domain in full, with the rest retrieved from reference TRBV7-3 and TRBJ2-2, is GAGVSQTPSNKVTEKGKYVELRCDPISGHTALYWYRQSLGQGPEFLIYFQGTGAADDSGLPNDRFFAVRPEGSVSTLKIQRTERGDSAVYLCASGPGTEIFGELFFGEGSRLTVL.

The CDR3 here is CSARDSGRALNEQFF. For the CDR3, the DNA is TGCAGTGCTAGAGATAGCGGGAGGGCCTTGAATGAGCAGTTCTTC. V usage is TRBV20-1 and J usage is TRBJ2-1, with 11 nucleotides matching TRBD2. Trimming cost V 0 bases and J 7 bases; bases outside gene matches: 5. Germline values: CDR1 DFQATT, CDR2 SNEGSKA (reference sequence). This CDR3 has 15 amino acids.

Ten or more counts support this clonotype. The chain combines TRBV20-1 with TRBJ1-2; 9 bases are a match to TRBD1. The germline V gene has CDR1 DFQATT and CDR2 SNEGSKA (reference sequence). The CDR3 spans 15 residues. After removal of 0 bases from V and 2 bases from J, the junction contained 4 bases not matched to a gene. CDR3 in amino acids: CSARDYRGLNYGYTF. The CDR3 region has the DNA TGCAGTGCTAGAGACTACAGGGGGCTGAACTATGGCTACACCTTC.

V gene TRBV24-1 combines with J gene TRBJ2-2, with D possibly being TRBD1 (6 bases). The CDR3 consists of 14 residues. The V end was cut by 5 bases, the J end by 4 bases, with 10 bases between. CDR1 and CDR2 (germline): KGHDR, SFDVKD. The CDR3 region is CATSGGGSTGELFF. CDR3 in DNA: TGTGCCACCAGTGGAGGGGGTAGCACCGGGGAGCTGTTTTTT.

The chain links TRBV2 to TRBJ1-2; 7 bases map to TRBD1. In germline, CDR1 is SNHLY, CDR2 FYNNEI. J lost 8 bases, V lost 5 bases, and 17 bases had no gene match. This CDR3 spans 16 amino acids. Written as DNA, the CDR3 is TGTGCCAGCAGTCCCGGCGGCCAGGGGGGGTTTGGAGGCTACACCTTC. It specifies CASSPGGQGGFGGYTF.

About this clonotype: Relative to the germline gene, one junction end is altered; a read error may explain this. The chain links TRBV11-2 to TRBJ2-2, with 10 bases identical to TRBD2. Germline V gene lookup returns CDR1 SGHAT and CDR2 FQNNGV. There are 17 residues in the CDR3. The CDR3 spells CASSLESSGSFAGDLFF. CDR3 nucleotides: TGTGCCAGCAGCTTAGAGTCTAGCGGGAGCTTTGCCGGGGATCTGTTTTTT.

This clonotype was found many times. The chain joins TRBV6-1 to TRBJ2-6; a weak D match, TRBD1 (6 bases). This CDR3 contains 15 residues. Germline CDR1 is MNHNS and CDR2 is SASEGT. Trimming shortened V by 6 bases and J by 4 bases, and 13 bases separated the two germline ends. The CDR3 is CASSTSGAGANVLTF. CDR3 nucleotides: TGTGCCAGCAGCACTTCAGGGGCAGGGGCCAACGTCCTGACTTTC.

The genes are TRBV24-1 and TRBJ2-5; TRBD1 is a possible D gene (6 bases). The CDR3 is 17 residues long. Germline V gene sequence: CDR1 KGHDR, CDR2 SFDVKD. Deletions cut 8 bases from V and 0 bases from J, with 21 bases between. The CDR3 sequence is CATNPRSGTRYQETQYF. CDR3 DNA sequence: TGTGCCACCAACCCCCGCTCCGGGACAAGATACCAAGAGACCCAGTACTTC.

This clonotype was seen repeatedly, ten times or more. The chain has TRBV9 and TRBJ2-7, with D possibly being TRBD2 (5 bases). Germline V CDR1 and CDR2: SGDLS, YYNGEE. Trimming removed 4 bases from V and 6 bases from J, with 11 bases in between. This CDR3 spans 12 amino acids. CDR3 nucleotides: TGTGCCAGCAGCCCCTACAGCGGCGAGCAGTACTTC. Translating gives CASSPYSGEQYF.

This clonotype was seen more than once but under ten times. One base away lies a much larger clone, so this may be a sequencing read error. J is TRBJ2-1 and V is TRBV7-8, with D uncertain. Germline V CDR1 and CDR2: SGHVS, FQNEAQ. The CDR3 covers 11 residues. V lost 1 base and J lost 8, with 3 bases in between. This chain's CDR3 is CASSLVDEQFF. The CDR3 DNA sequence: TGTGCCAGCAGCTTAGTAGATGAGCAGTTCTTC.

Comments on this clonotype: The junction differs from germline at one of its ends, possibly a read error. The gene calls are TRBV7-7 and TRBJ2-5; the D gene is possibly TRBD2 (5 bases). Germline assignment: CDR1 SSHAT and CDR2 FNYEAQ (reference sequence). The CDR3 runs 13 residues. The CDR3 here is CASSPDFGETQYF. CDR3 DNA sequence: TGTGCTAGCAGCCCGGACTTTGGGGAGACCCAGTACTTC.

This clonotype was counted ten times or more. This chain joins TRBV4-3 and TRBJ2-3; a weak D match, TRBD2 (6 bases). The CDR3 length is 15 residues. Germline lookup yields CDR1 LGHNA and CDR2 YSLEER. Trimming took 1 base from V and 0 from J, leaving 8 bases between them. CDR3 residues: CASSQGEDSTDTQYF. Here the CDR3 DNA reads TGCGCCAGCAGCCAAGGGGAGGATAGCACAGATACGCAGTATTTT.

This clonotype was observed many times. The J gene is TRBJ2-6, the V gene TRBV5-1, with 9 bases lining up with TRBD1. V dropped 2 bases and J dropped 0; count of bases not matched to a gene: 6. The CDR3 covers 18 residues. CDR1 and CDR2 (germline): SGHRS, YFSETQ. DNA for the CDR3: TGCGCCAGCAGCTTACAGGGGGCGGCAAGCTCTGGGGCCAACGTCCTGACTTTC. This codes for CASSLQGAASSGANVLTF.

This clonotype was detected ten times or more. The rearrangement links TRBV5-1 to TRBJ2-1; 10 bases map to TRBD2. CDR3 length equals 16 residues. V lost 1 base and J lost 7; bases outside the gene matches: 8. Germline CDR1 is SGHRS and CDR2 is YFSETQ. CDR3 nucleotide sequence: TGCGCCAGCAGCTTGTCTAGCGGGAGTATTAGGAATGAGCAGTTCTTC. Amino acids: CASSLSSGSIRNEQFF.

This CDR3 reads CSFAMSDNEQFF. In nucleotides, the CDR3 is TGCAGCTTTGCCATGTCCGACAATGAGCAGTTCTTC. V usage is TRBV29-1 and J usage is TRBJ2-1; D is unresolved. The CDR3 runs 12 residues. CDR1 and CDR2 (germline): SQVTM, ANQGSEA. V lost 8 bases and J lost 5, with 13 bases in between.

This chain joins TRBV10-1 and TRBJ2-5; 11 bases match TRBD2. V lost 7 bases to trimming and J lost 5 bases; unmatched junction nucleotides: 9. Germline-derived CDR1 and CDR2 are WNHNN and SYGVQD (reference sequence). The CDR3 has 15 residues. The CDR3 sequence is CASTPGSGGAETQYF. CDR3 nucleotide sequence: TGCGCCAGCACCCCGGGTAGCGGGGGGGCGGAGACCCAGTACTTC.

The J gene is TRBJ1-3, the V gene TRBV25-1; no definite D call. Trimming cost V 0 bases and J 2 bases, with 8 bases left between them. CDR1 is MGHDK, CDR2 SYGVNS, per germline. This CDR3 has 15 residues. The CDR3 nucleotides read TGTGCCAGCAGTGAATATAGCACAGCTGGAAACACCATATATTTT. Amino acid sequence: CASSEYSTAGNTIYF.

This clonotype has ten or more counts. The chain employs TRBV5-6 and TRBJ2-3; D is ambiguous. The CDR3 contains 14 residues. V was pared by 4 bases and J by 6 bases, with 15 bases between. The germline V gene encodes CDR1 SGHDT and CDR2 YYEEEE. CDR3 sequence: CASSPPSSWDTQYF. As DNA, the CDR3 is TGTGCCAGCAGCCCTCCCTCGAGTTGGGATACGCAGTATTTT.

This clonotype showed up many times. The chain couples TRBV25-1 to TRBJ2-5; 11 bases match TRBD1. The V gene end was trimmed by 4 bases and the J gene end by 3 bases; junction bases not matched to a gene: 4. The CDR3 consists of 15 residues. From germline, CDR1 is MGHDK and CDR2 SYGVNS. CDR3 sequence: CASSARDRGEETQYF. DNA for the CDR3: TGTGCCAGCAGTGCCAGGGACAGGGGGGAAGAGACCCAGTACTTC.

A few counts support this clonotype. CDR3 region: CASSQEREDIDNEQFF. CDR3 nucleotide sequence: TGCGCCAGCAGCCAAGAGCGGGAGGACATTGACAATGAGCAGTTCTTC. The J gene is TRBJ2-1, the V gene TRBV4-3; 8 bases map to TRBD2. Germline V gene sequence: CDR1 LGHNA, CDR2 YSLEER. The CDR3 has 16 amino acids. Germline trimming cut 0 bases from V and 5 bases from J; bases unmatched to any gene: 6.

This clonotype has a single count. This may be a read error, as it is one base from a much larger clone. The V gene is TRBV9, the J gene TRBJ1-1, with D possibly being TRBD1 (5 bases). CDR3 length: 18 amino acids. Germline V gene sequence: CDR1 SGDLS, CDR2 YYNGEE. The V end lost 6 bases, the J end lost 1 base, and 25 bases lay between the germline ends. The CDR3, as DNA: TGTGCCAGCAACGGGGGAGCAACAAGGGGCGACCCGAACACTGAAGCTTTCTTT. Protein: CASNGGATRGDPNTEAFF.